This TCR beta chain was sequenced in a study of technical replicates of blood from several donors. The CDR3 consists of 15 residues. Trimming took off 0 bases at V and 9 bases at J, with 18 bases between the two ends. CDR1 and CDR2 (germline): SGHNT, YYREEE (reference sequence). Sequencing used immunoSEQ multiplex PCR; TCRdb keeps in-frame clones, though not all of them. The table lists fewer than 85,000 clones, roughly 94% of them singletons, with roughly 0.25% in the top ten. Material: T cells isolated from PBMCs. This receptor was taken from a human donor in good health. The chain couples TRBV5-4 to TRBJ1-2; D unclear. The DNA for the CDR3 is TGTGCCAGCAGCTTGGGCGGGTTCGGCTCCATGCGCTACACCTTC. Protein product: CASSLGGFGSMRYTF.